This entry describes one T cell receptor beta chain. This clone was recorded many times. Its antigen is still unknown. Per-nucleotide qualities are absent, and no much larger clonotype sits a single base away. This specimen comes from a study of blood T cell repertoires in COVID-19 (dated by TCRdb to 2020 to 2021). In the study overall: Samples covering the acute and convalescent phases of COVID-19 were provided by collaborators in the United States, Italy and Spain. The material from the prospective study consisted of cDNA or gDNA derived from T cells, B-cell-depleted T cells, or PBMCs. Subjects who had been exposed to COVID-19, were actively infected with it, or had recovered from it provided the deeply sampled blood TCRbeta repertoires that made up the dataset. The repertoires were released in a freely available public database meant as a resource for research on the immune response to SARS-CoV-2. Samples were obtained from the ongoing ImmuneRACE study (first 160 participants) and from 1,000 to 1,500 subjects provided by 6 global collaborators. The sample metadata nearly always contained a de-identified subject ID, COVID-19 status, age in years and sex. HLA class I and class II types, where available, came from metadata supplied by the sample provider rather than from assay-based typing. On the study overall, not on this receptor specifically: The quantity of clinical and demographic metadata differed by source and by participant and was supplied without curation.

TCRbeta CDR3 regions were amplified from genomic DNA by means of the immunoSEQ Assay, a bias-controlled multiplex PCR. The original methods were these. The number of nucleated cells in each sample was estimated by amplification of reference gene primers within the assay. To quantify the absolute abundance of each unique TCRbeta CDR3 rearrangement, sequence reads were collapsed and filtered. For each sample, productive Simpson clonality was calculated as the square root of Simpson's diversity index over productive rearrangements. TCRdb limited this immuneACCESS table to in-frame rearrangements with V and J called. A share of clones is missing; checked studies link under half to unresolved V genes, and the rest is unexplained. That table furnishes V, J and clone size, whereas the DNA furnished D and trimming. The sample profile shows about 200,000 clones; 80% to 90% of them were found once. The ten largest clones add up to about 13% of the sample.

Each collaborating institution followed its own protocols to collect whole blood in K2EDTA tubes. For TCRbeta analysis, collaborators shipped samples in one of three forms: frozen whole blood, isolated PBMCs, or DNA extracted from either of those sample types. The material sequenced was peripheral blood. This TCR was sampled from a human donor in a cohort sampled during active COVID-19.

The CDR3 has the sequence CASSWAGNSPLHF. The sequence in DNA is TGTGCCAGCAGCTGGGCAGGAAATTCACCCCTCCACTTT. The chain couples TRBV7-2 to TRBJ1-6; the D gene cannot be named for sure. Based on the germline V gene, the CDR1 and CDR2 sequences are SGHTA and FQGNSA. Trimming takes 4 bases from V and 7 bases from J, and the germline ends sit 8 bases apart. From the cysteine up to the phenylalanine, the CDR3 has a length of 13 residues. Here the CDR3 DNA is all that survives: 39 bases in frame from base 1.